What follows are 24 T cell receptor beta chains derived from one specimen sequenced in a study of T cell responses to AZD1222 COVID-19 vaccine. Profiling relied on immunoSEQ multiplex PCR, and the TCRdb table lists in-frame clones only, not all of them. The data show 120,000 or so clones, 85% to 90% seen once. Sequencing used peripheral blood, obtained on day 0 of AZD1222 vaccination. Receptors originate from an adult in good health.

The chain is built from TRBV19 and TRBJ2-5, with D unclear. Trimming left V 8 bases short and J 5 bases short, with 12 bases between. Germline CDR1 LNHDA, CDR2 SQIVND (reference sequence). This CDR3 spans 12 amino acids. CDR3 loop: CASGKSRETQYF. DNA for the CDR3: TGTGCCAGTGGAAAGAGCAGGGAGACCCAGTACTTC.

For the CDR3, the DNA is TGTGCCACCAGTGATCCGGGGAACACAGATACGCAGTATTTT. Residues: CATSDPGNTDTQYF. V and J are TRBV24-1 and TRBJ2-3, with D possibly being TRBD2 (5 bases). CDR1 is KGHDR and CDR2 is SFDVKD in the germline V gene. The V end was cut by 3 bases, the J end by 2 bases, with 8 bases between. The length of the CDR3 is 14 residues.

V gene TRBV29-1 combines with J gene TRBJ1-2, with D possibly TRBD1 on 6 matching bases. Deletions cut 0 bases from V and 7 bases from J, with 12 bases between. The CDR3 loop spans 13 amino acids. Looked up from germline, CDR1 is SQVTM and CDR2 is ANQGSEA. For the CDR3, the DNA is TGCAGCGTTGAAGATGAAGGGGGGTTTGGCTACACCTTC. This codes for CSVEDEGGFGYTF.

V usage is TRBV5-8 and J usage is TRBJ2-4, with 10 bases aligning to TRBD2. After removal of 4 bases from V and 0 bases from J, the junction contained 4 bases not matched to a gene. The CDR3 covers 16 residues. Germline V gives CDR1 SGHTS, CDR2 YDEGEE. The CDR3, as DNA: TGTGCCAGCAGCGGGGGACTAGCGCTAGCCAAAAACATTCAGTACTTC. Its translation is CASSGGLALAKNIQYF. Based on the CDR3 plus reference TRBV5-8 and TRBJ2-4, the full variable domain is EAGVTQSPTHLIKTRGQQATLRCSPISGHTSVYWYQQALGLGLQFLLWYDEGEERNRGNFPPRFSGRQFPNYSSELNVNALELEDSALYLCASSGGLALAKNIQYFGAGTRLSVL.

The CDR3 region has the DNA TGCGCCAGCAGCTTTAGCGGGAGTAGCACCGGGGAGCTGTTTTTT. The encoded protein is CASSFSGSSTGELFF. The gene calls are TRBV5-1 and TRBJ2-2, with 9 bases aligning to TRBD2. With V trimmed by 2 bases and J by 4 bases, 3 bases remained unmatched. The germline V gene encodes CDR1 SGHRS and CDR2 YFSETQ. The CDR3 sequence is 15 residues long.

The rearrangement joins TRBV5-1 to TRBJ2-3; D is unclear. The CDR3 totals 16 residues. The V gene's germline CDR1 is SGHRS and CDR2 YFSETQ. V lost 0 bases, J lost 0 bases, and 11 bases lay in between. The CDR3 bases are TGCGCCAGCAGCTTGGATGGCAGAGTTAGCACAGATACGCAGTATTTT. Protein: CASSLDGRVSTDTQYF.

This sequence joins TRBV5-1 and TRBJ1-4; no clear D gene. This CDR3 comprises 15 residues. Germline assignment: CDR1 SGHRS and CDR2 YFSETQ. V lost 1 base and J lost 3, with 10 bases in between. CDR3 in amino acids: CASSLSGEPNEKLFF. The CDR3 DNA follows: TGCGCCAGCAGCTTGTCGGGCGAACCTAATGAAAAACTGTTTTTT.

The V gene is TRBV2, the J gene TRBJ2-3, with D unclear. The CDR3 contains 14 residues. Trimming pared 2 bases from V and 3 bases from J, leaving 9 bases between. Germline-derived CDR1 and CDR2 are SNHLY and FYNNEI. CDR3 residues: CASSESQLTDTQYF. The CDR3 coding sequence is TGTGCCAGCAGTGAATCACAGCTGACAGATACGCAGTATTTT.

There are a few counts of this clone. This CDR3 is CASSSGRGMETQYF. The DNA for the CDR3 is TGCGCCAGCAGCTCGGGCAGGGGGATGGAGACCCAGTACTTC. The chain is built from TRBV5-1 and TRBJ2-5; 7 bases line up with TRBD1. J was trimmed by 5 bases and V by 3 bases; bases with no gene match: 7. From germline, CDR1 is SGHRS and CDR2 YFSETQ. This CDR3 contains 14 residues. Variable domain in full (rest from reference TRBV5-1 and TRBJ2-5): KAGVTQTPRYLIKTRGQQVTLSCSPISGHRSVSWYQQTPGQGLQFLFEYFSETQRNKGNFPGRFSGRQFSNSRSEMNVSTLELGDSALYLCASSSGRGMETQYFGPGTRLLVL.

The chain couples TRBV9 to TRBJ2-2; 7 bases align to TRBD2. There are 15 residues in the CDR3. Germline V gene data show CDR1 as SGDLS and CDR2 as YYNGEE. V lost 0 bases to trimming and J lost 6 bases; unmatched junction nucleotides: 5. DNA of the CDR3: TGTGCCAGCAGCGTAGCGGCGGGAGCTTCCGGGGAGCTGTTTTTT. Protein: CASSVAAGASGELFF.

The J gene is TRBJ1-2, the V gene TRBV30, with TRBD1 identical over 7 bases. The CDR3 has 14 amino acids. V gave up 3 bases and J gave up 4 bases; unmatched junction bases: 8. In germline, CDR1 is GTSNPN, CDR2 SVGIG (reference sequence). The CDR3: CAWRVGGSLYGYTF. The CDR3 nucleotides are TGTGCCTGGAGGGTAGGGGGCTCGCTCTATGGCTACACCTTC.

This chain connects TRBV28 to TRBJ2-6; 12 bases are a match to TRBD2. Trimming at V came to 8 bases and at J to 0 bases, leaving 5 bases not matched to a gene. Germline lookup yields CDR1 MDHEN and CDR2 SYDVKM. This CDR3 spans 17 amino acids. The CDR3 nucleotides read TGTGCCAGCTACGGACTAGCGGGAAACTCTGGGGCCAACGTCCTGACTTTC. Its protein is CASYGLAGNSGANVLTF.

This clone was detected once. The chain is built from TRBV7-3 and TRBJ2-1, with D perhaps assigned TRBD1 or TRBD2 (5 bases each). The CDR3 totals 14 residues. Trimming shortened V by 2 bases and J by 8 bases, and 13 bases separated the two germline ends. Germline CDR1 reads SGHTA; CDR2 reads FQGTGA. The CDR3 loop reads CASSLSQGVDEQFF. The CDR3, as DNA: TGTGCCAGCAGCTTATCGCAGGGAGTCGATGAGCAGTTCTTC.

V is TRBV2 and J is TRBJ2-7, with no clear D. The germline CDR1 and CDR2 sequences are SNHLY and FYNNEI. CDR3 length equals 14 residues. The V gene lost 3 bases and the J gene lost 0 bases, with 9 bases spanning the gap. CDR3 sequence: CASSDWLNSYEQYF. For the CDR3, the DNA is TGTGCCAGCAGTGATTGGCTGAACTCCTACGAGCAGTACTTC.

V usage is TRBV24-1 and J usage is TRBJ1-1; maybe TRBD1 (5 bases). This CDR3 is 14 amino acids long. Trimming removed 2 bases at V and 4 bases at J, with 10 bases between. Germline assignment: CDR1 KGHDR and CDR2 SFDVKD. The CDR3 coding sequence is TGTGCCACCAGTGATTACCGGAGGGGCACTGAAGCTTTCTTT. Protein product: CATSDYRRGTEAFF.

The rearrangement uses TRBV6-5 and TRBJ2-7; D might be TRBD1 (6 bases). The V gene lost 3 bases and the J gene lost 7 bases, with 16 bases spanning the gap. The germline gives CDR1 MNHEY, CDR2 SVGAGI. This CDR3 is 14 amino acids long. CDR3 coding DNA: TGTGCCAGCAGTTATCTCCCGACAGGTAGAGAGCAGTACTTC. As protein: CASSYLPTGREQYF.

The CDR3 DNA follows: TGTGCCAGCAGGCAGACAGGGGGCCCAGAGACCCAGTACTTC. This sequence encodes CASRQTGGPETQYF. The chain carries TRBV6-5 and TRBJ2-5, with 10 bases fitting TRBD1. The CDR3 runs to 14 residues. CDR1 and CDR2 from the germline V gene are MNHEY and SVGAGI. V lost 6 bases, J lost 4 bases, and 5 bases stayed unmatched.

This rearrangement joins TRBV29-1 to TRBJ1-1, with D tentatively TRBD1 (5 bases). CDR1 is SQVTM and CDR2 is ANQGSEA in the germline V gene. The CDR3 spans 14 residues. V lost 1 base and J lost 2, with 11 bases in between. CDR3 residues: CSVEGQQENTEAFF. CDR3 coding DNA: TGCAGCGTTGAAGGACAGCAAGAAAACACTGAAGCTTTCTTT.

This sequence joins TRBV5-1 and TRBJ2-3; D gene uncertain. Per germline, CDR1 SGHRS and CDR2 YFSETQ. V lost 5 bases, J lost 1 base, and 5 bases lay in between. This CDR3 is built from 12 residues. The CDR3 here is CASRPGTDTQYF. CDR3 coding DNA: TGCGCCAGCAGACCAGGCACAGATACGCAGTATTTT.

This sequence joins TRBV15 and TRBJ2-1; 8 nucleotides agree with TRBD2. Germline values: CDR1 LNHNV, CDR2 YYDKDF (reference sequence). The CDR3 sequence is 14 residues long. The V gene end was trimmed by 2 bases and the J gene end by 4 bases; junction bases not matched to a gene: 1. The CDR3 DNA is TGTGCCACCAGCAGATTAGCGGGGTACAATGAGCAGTTCTTC. Protein: CATSRLAGYNEQFF.

J is TRBJ1-2 and V is TRBV5-5, with a possible D match to TRBD1 (5 bases). CDR1 SGHKS and CDR2 YYEKEE come from the germline V gene (reference sequence). V lost 7 bases to trimming and J lost 4 bases, with 11 bases between them. The CDR3 loop spans 12 amino acids. The CDR3 DNA reads as TGTGCCAGCCGGGGGAATCTCTATGGCTACACCTTC. As protein: CASRGNLYGYTF.

The chain uses TRBV7-9 and TRBJ1-2; TRBD1 matches at 11 bases. The junction had 16 bases not matched to a gene; V was cut back by 3 bases and J by 4 bases. The germline CDR1 and CDR2 sequences are SEHNR and FQNEAQ (reference sequence). The CDR3 runs to 19 residues. CDR3 region: CASSFSEESWTGGAYGYTF. DNA for the CDR3: TGTGCCAGCAGCTTTAGTGAAGAGAGTTGGACAGGGGGCGCCTATGGCTACACCTTC.

This clone was picked up a small number of times. The chain recombines TRBV3-1 (or the pseudogene TRBV3-2) with TRBJ1-2; 7 bases line up with TRBD1. The CDR3 sequence is 13 residues long. With 4 bases clipped from V and 6 bases from J, the junction kept 5 bases outside the gene matches. Germline V gene data show CDR1 as LGHDT and CDR2 as YNNKEL (reference sequence). The CDR3 region has the DNA TGTGCCAGCAGCCGACAGGGAGTGGATGGCTACACCTTC. The encoded protein is CASSRQGVDGYTF.

V gene TRBV2 combines with J gene TRBJ1-4; D is unresolved. Trimming cost V 0 bases and J 11 bases, with 7 bases left between them. The germline CDR1 and CDR2 sequences are SNHLY and FYNNEI. This CDR3 has 12 amino acids. The CDR3 is CASSEALGKLFF. CDR3 DNA: TGTGCCAGCAGTGAAGCCCTCGGGAAACTGTTTTTT.